One and the same sample provided the 17 T cell receptor beta chains below, sequenced in a study of vaccination and CD4 T cells after COVID-19. The Oncomine TCR Beta short-read assay was applied to DNA of cultured CD4+ T cells. TCRdb reprocessed the PCR reads with MiXCR, giving one entry per CDR3 protein. This sample has approximately 14,000 distinct CDR3 sequences, with over 25% found just once. Specified treatment: roughly 11-day PBMC culture with coronavirus spike peptide pools or control peptides (ViraFEST assay). Their target antigens are unknown. Sequenced: cultured CD4+ T cells from blood. The receptors stem from a human donor with COVID-19.

The rearrangement uses TRBV4-1 and TRBJ2-4; the D gene is possibly TRBD1 (6 bases). Germline V CDR1 and CDR2: MGHRA, YSYEKL. V was shortened by 0 bases and J by 0 bases, with 12 bases between the two germline ends. The CDR3 is 17 residues long. The CDR3 protein is CASSQDKAGVAKNIQYF. The CDR3 DNA reads as TGCGCCAGCAGCCAAGATAAGGCAGGGGTAGCCAAAAACATTCAGTACTTC.

The gene calls are TRBV12-3 or TRBV12-4 and TRBJ1-2; D is uncertain. V gave up 7 bases and J gave up 1 base, with 10 bases separating them. The CDR3 loop spans 13 amino acids. CDR3 residues: CASKYMVNYGYTF. The CDR3, as DNA: TGTGCCAGCAAATACATGGTTAACTATGGCTACACCTTC.

The CDR3 spells CASSFSTRNTEAFF. As DNA, the CDR3 is TGTGCCAGCAGTTTCTCTACAAGGAACACTGAAGCTTTCTTT. V is TRBV12-3 or TRBV12-4 and J is TRBJ1-1; D remains unclear. The CDR3 extends over 14 amino acids. The ends were cut back, 3 bases at V and 1 base at J, with 9 bases in the middle.

This clonotype has just a few counts. The rearrangement joins TRBV7-8 to TRBJ2-7, with D perhaps matching TRBD2 (5 bases). The CDR3 totals 14 residues. V was trimmed by 0 bases and J by 3 bases, leaving 9 bases between them. Per germline, CDR1 SGHVS and CDR2 FQNEAQ. CDR3 sequence reads: CASSLAGKGYEQYF. CDR3 sequence (DNA): TGTGCCAGCAGCTTAGCCGGGAAGGGCTACGAGCAGTACTTC.

This sequence joins TRBV19 and TRBJ1-2; 7 bases fit TRBD1. The J segment lost 4 bases and the V segment lost 5 bases, leaving 10 bases of the junction unmatched. This CDR3 region has 15 residues. CDR1 LNHDA and CDR2 SQIVND come from the germline V gene (reference sequence). In DNA, the CDR3 is TGTGCCAGTAGTCCAAACAGGGGCCCGGGCTATGGCTACACCTTC. This encodes CASSPNRGPGYGYTF.

This clonotype was recorded only once. The J gene is TRBJ2-1, the V gene TRBV11-2; D is ambiguous. CDR1 SGHAT and CDR2 FQNNGV come from the germline V gene. The CDR3 is 14 residues long. The germline V and J ends were trimmed by 5 bases and 9 bases, with 17 bases remaining between them. CDR3 loop: CASSPTVRLAEQFF. CDR3 nucleotides: TGTGCCAGCAGCCCAACCGTTCGTTTAGCTGAGCAGTTCTTC.

This clonotype was observed a few times. The rearrangement uses TRBV28 and TRBJ1-5, with 8 bases that match TRBD1. V trimming: 2 bases; J trimming: 5 bases; junction bases outside the gene matches: 2. CDR3 size: 14 residues. In germline, CDR1 is MDHEN, CDR2 SYDVKM. The CDR3: CASSLGQGYQPQHF. The CDR3 region has the DNA TGTGCCAGCAGTTTAGGACAGGGTTATCAGCCCCAGCATTTT.

The chain has TRBV20-1 and TRBJ2-3; either TRBD1 or TRBD2 may fit D (5 bases each). V lost 6 bases, J lost 0 bases, and 16 bases lay in between. CDR1 and CDR2 from the germline V gene are DFQATT and SNEGSKA (reference sequence). This CDR3 is built from 15 residues. The CDR3 reads CSAPPGRTSTDTQYF. In nucleotides, the CDR3 is TGCAGTGCACCTCCGGGACGTACGAGCACAGATACGCAGTATTTT.

CDR3 residues: CASSLASLAGGYNEQFF. The CDR3 DNA is TGTGCCAGCAGCTTAGCCTCACTAGCGGGGGGGTACAATGAGCAGTTCTTC. The chain carries TRBV11-2 and TRBJ2-1, with 13 bases lining up with TRBD2. CDR3 length equals 17 residues. Germline V gives CDR1 SGHAT, CDR2 FQNNGV. Unmatched junction bases numbered 4, after V lost 1 base and J lost 4 bases.

The V gene is TRBV6-1, the J gene TRBJ2-6; possibly TRBD2 for D (5 bases). Trimming took 9 bases from V and 6 from J, leaving 15 bases between them. Germline lookup yields CDR1 MNHNS and CDR2 SASEGT. CDR3 length: 14 amino acids. CDR3 sequence reads: CASSSWESANVLTF. The CDR3, as DNA: TGTGCCAGTTCCTCCTGGGAGTCGGCCAACGTCCTGACTTTC.

This chain connects TRBV12-3 or TRBV12-4 to TRBJ2-3; D remains ambiguous. The CDR3 totals 14 residues. V was clipped by 2 bases and J by 5 bases, with 11 bases between them. CDR3 loop: CASSLRPEQDTQYF. The CDR3 DNA follows: TGTGCCAGCAGTTTAAGGCCCGAACAAGATACGCAGTATTTT.

The chain couples TRBV2 to TRBJ1-4; 8 positions agree with TRBD1. The CDR3 spans 17 residues. The J segment lost 2 bases and the V segment lost 1 base, leaving 6 bases of the junction unmatched. Looked up from germline, CDR1 is SNHLY and CDR2 is FYNNEI. CDR3 amino acids: CASSEGQGKVTNEKLFF. CDR3 DNA sequence: TGTGCCAGCAGTGAAGGACAGGGGAAAGTCACTAATGAAAAACTGTTTTTT.

The chain uses TRBV7-2 and TRBJ2-1, with D perhaps matching TRBD2 (6 bases). Trimming shortened V by 1 base and J by 8 bases, and 12 bases separated the two germline ends. The CDR3 covers 14 residues. Germline V lookup: CDR1 SGHTA, CDR2 FQGNSA. The CDR3 sequence is CASSLDVWEDEQFF. In DNA form, the CDR3 reads TGTGCCAGCAGCTTAGACGTTTGGGAGGATGAGCAGTTCTTC.

This clonotype has only a few counts. This chain joins TRBV25-1 and TRBJ2-2, with D hard to call. There are 16 residues in the CDR3. The germline gives CDR1 MGHDK, CDR2 SYGVNS. Trimming took 5 bases from V and 1 from J, leaving 14 bases between them. CDR3 sequence (DNA): TGTGCCAGCAGTACCTCTACCAAGGGGAACACCGGGGAGCTGTTTTTT. Protein sequence: CASSTSTKGNTGELFF.

The V call is TRBV4-2, the J call TRBJ1-5, with a possible D match to TRBD1 (5 bases). Germline-derived CDR1 and CDR2 are LGHNA and YNFKEQ. V gave up 0 bases and J gave up 1 base, with 19 bases separating them. The CDR3 runs to 19 residues. Here the CDR3 DNA reads TGTGCCAGCAGCCAAGAAGCGGGTTTGGGGCGCTCGAGCAATCAGCCCCAGCATTTT. Translating gives CASSQEAGLGRSSNQPQHF.

This sequence joins TRBV24-1 and TRBJ2-1; maybe TRBD2 (7 bases). The germline gives CDR1 KGHDR, CDR2 SFDVKD. The CDR3 runs 16 residues. The germline V and J ends were trimmed by 2 bases and 3 bases, with 13 bases remaining between them. The CDR3 is CATSDSGGADYNEQFF. In DNA form, the CDR3 reads TGTGCCACCAGTGATTCGGGGGGCGCTGACTACAATGAGCAGTTCTTC.

There are a few counts of this clonotype. This CDR3 reads CASSKDYGYTF. In DNA, the CDR3 is TGTGCCAGCAGTAAGGATTATGGCTACACCTTC. The chain recombines TRBV2 with TRBJ1-2; the D is unclear. Between the trimmed V and J ends, which lost 5 bases and 5 bases, there was a span of 6 bases. The V gene's germline CDR1 is SNHLY and CDR2 FYNNEI. This CDR3 has 11 amino acids.